The rows below give T cell receptor beta chains drawn from one sample of a study of blood T cell repertoires in COVID-19. Libraries were prepared by immunoSEQ multiplex PCR; TCRdb keeps only in-frame clonotypes and omits some of them. The sample lists under 150,000 clones; more than 60% were seen once. Sequenced material: peripheral blood. These receptors were taken from a woman between 45 and 65 years old with active or convalescent COVID-19. CDR3s include the opening cysteine and the closing phenylalanine or tryptophan. D genes are given only for firm matches. Not every row has a clone size; where given, it reads once, few, many or a size class.

>.|TRBJ2-5|TRBV11-2|.
CASSLGRELGTQYF
TGTGCCAGCAGCTTAGGTCGGGAATTGGGGACCCAGTACTTC
>.|TRBJ2-3|TRBV4-3|TRBD2
CASSQDASGDTDTQYF
TGCGCCAGCAGCCAAGACGCCAGCGGGGATACAGATACGCAGTATTTT
>once|TRBJ1-3|TRBV19|.
CASSYPGNTIYF
TGTGCCAGTAGTTATCCCGGAAACACCATATATTTT
>.|TRBJ1-2|TRBV5-4|.
CASSKTGTSKVGSYGYTF
TGTGCCAGCAGCAAAACAGGGACCTCGAAGGTTGGCTCCTATGGCTACACCTTC
>.|TRBJ2-2|TRBV28|TRBD2
CASRGGSAGELFF
TGTGCCAGCAGGGGGGGGAGCGCCGGGGAGCTGTTTTTT
>.|TRBJ2-5|TRBV7-9|.
CASSPGQAQETQYF
TGTGCCAGCAGCCCGGGACAAGCCCAAGAGACCCAGTACTTC
>few|TRBJ1-4|TRBV19|TRBD1
CASRRGTDYEKLFF
TGTGCCAGTAGGCGTGGGACAGACTATGAAAAACTGTTTTTT
>many|TRBJ1-1|TRBV30|.
CAWTGMGAQTEAFF
TGTGCCTGGACAGGCATGGGGGCGCAAACTGAAGCTTTCTTT
>few|TRBJ2-6|TRBV5-4|.
CASGQAISGANVLTF
TGTGCCAGCGGTCAGGCTATCTCTGGGGCCAACGTCCTGACTTTC
>.|TRBJ1-2|TRBV6-2/TRBV6-3|.
CASSEGDRGGYTF
TGTGCCAGCAGCGAGGGCGATCGAGGAGGCTACACCTTC
>once|TRBJ2-7|TRBV5-1|TRBD2
CASSSVAGSSYEQYF
TGCGCCAGCAGCTCGGTAGCGGGGAGCTCCTACGAGCAGTACTTC
>once|TRBJ2-3|TRBV19|TRBD1
CASSSGQGTTDTQYF
TGTGCCAGTAGTTCCGGACAGGGGACCACAGATACGCAGTATTTT
>once|TRBJ2-5|TRBV29-1|.
CSAQGGNPPWETQYF
TGCAGCGCCCAGGGGGGAAATCCCCCCTGGGAGACCCAGTACTTC
>.|TRBJ2-1|TRBV27|TRBD1
CASSLFTGEYNEQFF
TGTGCCAGCAGTTTGTTTACAGGGGAGTACAATGAGCAGTTCTTC
>.|TRBJ2-1|TRBV18|TRBD2
CASSPPGWGLAGDTRRGEQFF
TGTGCCAGCTCACCACCTGGTTGGGGACTAGCGGGAGATACCCGCCGAGGTGAGCAGTTCTTC
>.|TRBJ1-1|TRBV23-1|.
CASSQTPMNTEAFF
TGCGCCAGCAGTCAAACTCCCATGAACACTGAAGCTTTCTTT
>.|TRBJ2-7|TRBV6-6|TRBD2
CASSQRYGGFSYEQYF
TGTGCCAGCAGCCAGCGATACGGGGGGTTTTCCTACGAGCAGTACTTC
>.|TRBJ2-7|TRBV7-8|.
CASSLGRDSGTYEQYF
TGTGCCAGCAGCTTAGGCCGGGATTCAGGAACCTACGAGCAGTACTTC
>.|TRBJ1-4|TRBV28|.
CASSVAAGKLFF
TGTGCCAGCAGTGTTGCGGCGGGAAAACTGTTTTTT
>.|TRBJ2-1|TRBV27|.
CASSETRSDGDEQFF
TGTGCCAGCAGCGAGACGCGGAGTGACGGCGATGAGCAGTTCTTC
>.|TRBJ2-7|TRBV6-2/TRBV6-3|.
CASSHGGEQYF
TGTGCCAGCAGCCACGGGGGAGAGCAGTACTTC
>.|TRBJ2-1|TRBV29-1|.
CSVDPTGVGNEQFF
TGCAGCGTTGATCCAACGGGAGTGGGGAATGAGCAGTTCTTC
>few|TRBJ1-2|TRBV16|.
CASSQSTRDYTF
TGTGCCAGCAGCCAATCAACCAGGGACTACACCTTC
>.|TRBJ1-3|TRBV2|.
CASRLAYSGNTIYF
TGTGCCAGCAGGTTAGCCTACTCTGGAAACACCATATATTTT
>medium-sized|TRBJ1-1|TRBV12-3/TRBV12-4|.
CASSAGWSFEAFF
TGTGCCAGCAGCGCAGGGTGGTCATTTGAAGCTTTCTTT
>.|TRBJ1-1|TRBV5-6|TRBD1
CASSLYSSDRGSLSLF
TGTGCCAGCAGCTTGTACTCCTCGGACAGGGGGTCTCTAAGCCTCTTT
>.|TRBJ1-2|TRBV4-3|TRBD1
CASSQAQGEVDGYTF
TGCGCCAGCAGCCAGGCCCAGGGGGAAGTGGATGGCTACACCTTC
>.|TRBJ1-2|TRBV6-5|TRBD1
CASIFDRGRSGYTF
TGTGCCAGCATCTTTGACAGGGGGCGGAGTGGCTACACCTTC
>.|TRBJ1-2|TRBV30|.
CAWEGTTGRYGYTF
TGTGCCTGGGAGGGGACGACAGGTCGCTATGGCTACACCTTC
>.|TRBJ2-1|TRBV15|TRBD2
CATSRFAGTRYNEQFF
TGTGCCACCAGCAGATTCGCCGGGACTAGATACAATGAGCAGTTCTTC
>.|TRBJ1-5|TRBV2|TRBD1
CASSEYRDRGPGSNQPQHF
TGTGCCAGCAGTGAATACCGGGACAGGGGGCCGGGGAGCAATCAGCCCCAGCATTTT
>.|TRBJ2-7|TRBV6-5|TRBD1
CASSAYPDRRQSPYF
TGTGCCAGCAGCGCGTACCCGGACAGGCGTCAATCGCCGTACTTC